Listed below are T cell receptor beta chains from one sample, sequenced in a study of T-cell memory formation after mild COVID-19. TCRdb recomputed calls from the 5' RACE reads with MiXCR, one row per CDR3 protein. The profile shows approximately 98,000 distinct CDR3 sequences, over 15% of them singletons. The sequencing sample was made of PBMCs or a T cell subset sorted from them (not recorded which). Receptor source: a man in his late teens or twenties who had mild COVID-19 (a few samples of this study predate the infection). Cell type and time point are not known. Each CDR3 is given with its conserved first and last residue. The D gene is left open where the match is weak. Clone size, where shown, is once, few, many, or a class for clones that have expanded.

>14|TRBJ2-4|TRBD1|NA|TRBV20-1
TGCAGTGCTAGAGATCAGGGGGTGCGGAACATTCAGTACTTC
CSARDQGVRNIQYF
>14|TRBJ1-2|TRBD1|NA|TRBV5-1
TGCGCCAGCAGCTCAGGGGGCGCTGGCTATGGCTACACCTTC
CASSSGGAGYGYTF
>14|TRBJ2-4|NA|NA|TRBV2
TGTGCCAGCACCCACCAAGGGGAGACAAACATTCAGTACTTC
CASTHQGETNIQYF
>13|TRBJ1-5|NA|few|TRBV29-1
TGCAGCGTTGCGCAAGGAGAAAATCAGCCCCAGCATTTT
CSVAQGENQPQHF
>15|TRBJ2-2|NA|NA|TRBV9
TGTGCCAGCAGCGTAGTAGGAGGGGGGACCGGGGAGCTGTTTTTT
CASSVVGGGTGELFF
>15|TRBJ1-5|NA|NA|TRBV15
TGTGCCACCAGCAGAGATGGCAGGGATGATCAGCCCCAGCATTTT
CATSRDGRDDQPQHF
>14|TRBJ1-1|NA|once|TRBV4-3
TGCGCCAGCAGCCCCCGACACAGTAACACTGAAGCTTTCTTT
CASSPRHSNTEAFF
>14|TRBJ2-1|NA|NA|TRBV7-2
TGTGCCAGCAGCTTAGTGGCGGTTGGGAATGAGCAGTTCTTC
CASSLVAVGNEQFF
>13|TRBJ1-4|NA|few|TRBV7-2
TGTGCCAGCAGCTTTGCCCTTAATGAAAAACTGTTTTTT
CASSFALNEKLFF
>15|TRBJ2-2|TRBD1|NA|TRBV6-5
TGTGCCAGCAGTTACTCCGGGACAGGGCCCGGGGAGCTGTTTTTT
CASSYSGTGPGELFF
>12|TRBJ1-2|NA|few|TRBV5-5
TGTGCCAGCAGCTTGGGAGGGCTTGGCTACACCTTC
CASSLGGLGYTF
>16|TRBJ2-3|TRBD2|few|TRBV4-1
TGCGCCAGCAGCCCACGGGAGCGGGGGGGCACAGATACGCAGTATTTT
CASSPRERGGTDTQYF
>16|TRBJ2-2|TRBD1|NA|TRBV7-7
TGTGCTAGCAGTTCGGGACAGAGTAGGAACACCGGGGAGCTGTTTTTT
CASSSGQSRNTGELFF
>13|TRBJ1-1|NA|few|TRBV5-6
TGTGCCAGCAGCCGCGGACGGGGTACTGAAGCTTTCTTT
CASSRGRGTEAFF
>12|TRBJ2-7|NA|NA|TRBV2
TGTGCCAGCAGGCCCTATACATCCGAGCAGTACTTC
CASRPYTSEQYF
>15|TRBJ2-2|TRBD2|few|TRBV7-6
TGTGCCAGCAGCTTGGGGGGGAGAAACACCGGGGAGCTGTTTTTT
CASSLGGRNTGELFF
>14|TRBJ1-1|NA|few|TRBV7-3
TGTGCCAGCAGCTTAAATGGCGGGAACACTGAAGCTTTCTTT
CASSLNGGNTEAFF
>16|TRBJ2-1|TRBD2|NA|TRBV10-3
TGTGCCATCAGTGAAGGGACTAGCGGGGGGGACAATGAGCAGTTCTTC
CAISEGTSGGDNEQFF
>14|TRBJ1-1|NA|NA|TRBV27
TGTGCCAGCAGCCCCATAACGGAGGACACTGAAGCTTTCTTT
CASSPITEDTEAFF
>14|TRBJ2-5|NA|few|TRBV7-2
TGTGCCAGCGGGCGGGCAGGGCGTGGGGAGACCCAGTACTTC
CASGRAGRGETQYF
>14|TRBJ2-3|NA|NA|TRBV29-1
TGCAGCCATGATAGCGGAAGGAGCACAGATACGCAGTATTTT
CSHDSGRSTDTQYF
>12|TRBJ2-7|TRBD2|many|TRBV20-1
TGCAGTGCTAGAGTCGGGGGGGACGAGCAGTACTTC
CSARVGGDEQYF
>16|TRBJ1-4|TRBD1|few|TRBV4-1
TGCGCCAGCAGCGGACCACCGGACAGGGCTAATGAAAAACTGTTTTTT
CASSGPPDRANEKLFF
>14|TRBJ1-1|NA|NA|TRBV6-1
TGTGCCAGCAGTGAAGCGGGCCTGGGCATCCAAGCTTTCTTT
CASSEAGLGIQAFF